This T cell receptor beta chain appears in the sequencing data of a study of CD8 T cells in ankylosing spondylitis. The study, taken as a whole, reports: Reports say disease-linked clones showed up significantly more in matched ankylosing spondylitis synovial fluid. One TCR beta motif, made up of seven to nine highly homologous variants, appeared characteristic of ankylosing spondylitis blood.

This CDR3 is 12 amino acids long. Of note for this clonotype: Its antigen remains unidentified.

Each TCR beta library was made by quantitative 5'-RACE that incorporated molecular barcodes. TCRdb re-called the 5' RACE reads with MiXCR, one entry per CDR3 protein. Of some 300,000 distinct CDR3 sequences listed, less than 25% were seen once; the top ten hold about 4%. V usage is TRBV12-1 and J usage is TRBJ2-7. TRBV12-1 is classified as a pseudogene. This receptor was identified in a female donor with ankylosing spondylitis or in good health (not recorded which). The specimen was blood, either unsorted or a sorted T cell fraction (not recorded which). The CDR3 loop is CASSPQTREQYF. The DNA of the CDR3 is TGTGCCAGCAGCCCTCAGACACGAGAGCAGTACTTC.